One sample yielded the 14 T cell receptor beta chains listed below, sequenced in a study of cytomegalovirus exposure and HLA in healthy donors. In the PCR, 60 Vbeta and 13 Jbeta primers were used. The repertoire was sequenced with immunoSEQ multiplex PCR; TCRdb's copy has only in-frame clones and lacks some. The sample yields about 120,000 clones, roughly 82% seen once. What was sequenced was PBMCs. All receptors derive from a middle-aged man in good health and CMV-seropositive.

The chain carries TRBV7-9 and TRBJ2-5; D perhaps matches TRBD2 (6 bases). V gave up 3 bases and J gave up 2 bases, with 10 bases separating them. The CDR3 runs to 14 residues. Per the germline V gene, CDR1 is SEHNR and CDR2 is FQNEAQ (reference sequence). The CDR3 DNA sequence: TGTGCCAGCAGCTTTGGGACTTCGCAAGAGACCCAGTACTTC. Protein product: CASSFGTSQETQYF. The whole variable domain, remainder taken from reference TRBV7-9 and TRBJ2-5, is DTGVSQNPRHKITKRGQNVTFRCDPISEHNRLYWYRQTLGQGPEFLTYFQNEAQLEKSRLLSDRFSAERPKGSFSTLEIQRTEQGDSAMYLCASSFGTSQETQYFGPGTRLLVL.

J is TRBJ2-1 and V is TRBV25-1, with no clear D. Trimming pared 6 bases from V and 4 bases from J, leaving 13 bases between. Per germline, CDR1 MGHDK and CDR2 SYGVNS. This CDR3 region has 14 residues. The CDR3 reads CASRPGITYNEQFF. DNA of the CDR3: TGTGCCAGCAGACCAGGTATAACTTACAATGAGCAGTTCTTC.

CDR3 coding DNA: TGTGCCAGCAGAAGGGACGGGGGGCCCGTGGAGACCCAGTACTTC. This codes for CASRRDGGPVETQYF. This chain links TRBV7-3 with TRBJ2-5; D possibly corresponds to TRBD2 (7 bases). The CDR3 is 15 amino acids. The V gene lost 6 bases and the J gene lost 5 bases, with 19 bases spanning the gap. Germline V gene data show CDR1 as SGHTA and CDR2 as FQGTGA. Variable domain in full (rest from reference TRBV7-3 and TRBJ2-5): GAGVSQTPSNKVTEKGKYVELRCDPISGHTALYWYRQSLGQGPEFLIYFQGTGAADDSGLPNDRFFAVRPEGSVSTLKIQRTERGDSAVYLCASRRDGGPVETQYFGPGTRLLVL.

This sequence joins TRBV7-6 and TRBJ2-3, with TRBD2 identical over 11 bases. The CDR3 is 17 amino acids. Germline V lookup: CDR1 SGHVS, CDR2 FNYEAQ. V lost 5 bases, J lost 6 bases, and 13 bases stayed unmatched. The CDR3, as DNA: TGTGCCAGCAGCGCTACTAGCGGGGGCCTAATAGCGGATACGCAGTATTTT. This encodes CASSATSGGLIADTQYF. Full variable domain (missing parts from reference TRBV7-6 and TRBJ2-3): GAGVSQSPRYKVTKRGQDVALRCDPISGHVSLYWYRQALGQGPEFLTYFNYEAQQDKSGLPNDRFSAERPEGSISTLTIQRTEQRDSAMYRCASSATSGGLIADTQYFGPGTRLTVL.

The rearrangement uses TRBV19 and TRBJ2-3, with 7 nucleotides matching TRBD2. This CDR3 is built from 16 residues. CDR1 is LNHDA, CDR2 SQIVND, per germline (reference sequence). V gave up 10 bases and J gave up 0 bases; unmatched junction bases: 13. CDR3 in amino acids: CAKGTTFLSSTDTQYF. CDR3 bases: TGTGCCAAAGGGACTACTTTTCTCAGTAGCACAGATACGCAGTATTTT.

In regard to this clone: The junction shows a germline mismatch at one end, possibly a read error. In nucleotides, the CDR3 is TGTGCCAGCAGCTTGAGACGGGCGACGACAGGACACAAAAACAGTCAGTACTTC. It is translated as CASSLRRATTGHKNSQYF. The chain is built from TRBV11-2 and TRBJ2-4; possible D gene TRBD1, 6 bases. This CDR3 has 18 residues. In germline, CDR1 is SGHAT, CDR2 FQNNGV.

This clone was seen just once. This rearrangement joins TRBV11-2 to TRBJ1-2, with 8 nucleotides matching TRBD1. Germline loops: CDR1 SGHAT, CDR2 FQNNGV. The CDR3 is 14 amino acids. Trimming took 5 bases from V and 4 from J; bases not matched to a gene: 6. CDR3 residues: CASSQDRASYGYTF. CDR3 coding DNA: TGTGCCAGCAGCCAGGACAGGGCCTCCTATGGCTACACCTTC. Drawing the rest from reference TRBV11-2 and TRBJ1-2, the complete variable domain is EAGVAQSPRYKIIEKRQSVAFWCNPISGHATLYWYQQILGQGPKLLIQFQNNGVVDDSQLPKDRFSAERLKGVDSTLKIQPAKLEDSAVYLCASSQDRASYGYTFGSGTRLTVV.

Turning to this clone: A read error may account for a junction end that differs from germline. The rearrangement uses TRBV7-9 and TRBJ2-7; TRBD2 matches at 9 bases. There are 18 residues in the CDR3. Germline CDR1 SEHNR, CDR2 FQNEAQ (reference sequence). This chain's CDR3 is CSSSLTRRGGVRIYEQYF. DNA of the CDR3: TGTTCCAGCAGCCTCACCCGGCGGGGGGGGGTTAGGATCTACGAGCAGTACTTC.

This clone was detected once. The gene calls are TRBV7-6 and TRBJ2-7; D is possibly TRBD1 (6 bases). CDR3 size: 15 residues. With 3 bases removed from V and 1 base from J, the gap between germline ends came to 13 bases. Germline lookup yields CDR1 SGHVS and CDR2 FNYEAQ. CDR3 DNA sequence: TGTGCCAGCAGCTTGGGTGGGGGCCTATCCTACGAGCAGTACTTC. Translating it yields CASSLGGGLSYEQYF.

The rearrangement joins TRBV9 to TRBJ1-6; D remains ambiguous. Trimming shortened V by 0 bases and J by 0 bases, and 7 bases separated the two germline ends. This CDR3 comprises 16 residues. The germline V gene encodes CDR1 SGDLS and CDR2 YYNGEE. CDR3 amino acids: CASSVAGSSYNSPLHF. In nucleotides, the CDR3 is TGTGCCAGCAGCGTAGCGGGGAGCTCCTATAATTCACCCCTCCACTTT.

The rearrangement joins TRBV27 to TRBJ2-7; no clear D. Trimming took 1 base from V and 1 from J, leaving 5 bases between them. The CDR3 loop spans 13 amino acids. The germline CDR1 and CDR2 sequences are MNHEY and SMNVEV (reference sequence). The DNA of the CDR3 is TGTGCCAGCAGTTTATACAGTTCCTACGAGCAGTACTTC. The encoded protein is CASSLYSSYEQYF.

V and J are TRBV28 and TRBJ1-2, with TRBD1 as a possible D gene (5 bases). The CDR3 spans 13 residues. From germline, CDR1 is MDHEN and CDR2 SYDVKM. V was shortened by 5 bases and J by 5 bases, with 12 bases between the two germline ends. In nucleotides, the CDR3 is TGTGCCAGCAGTCAATCAGGGATATATGGCTACACCTTC. This gives the protein CASSQSGIYGYTF.

V gene TRBV14 combines with J gene TRBJ2-3; D may be TRBD1 (5 bases). Germline V gene sequence: CDR1 SGHDN, CDR2 FVKESK. Trimming shortened V by 4 bases and J by 0 bases, and 8 bases separated the two germline ends. The CDR3 sequence is 14 residues long. DNA for the CDR3: TGTGCCAGCAGCCTACAGGTTAGCACAGATACGCAGTATTTT. Amino acids: CASSLQVSTDTQYF.

This sequence joins TRBV5-1 and TRBJ2-3; tentatively, D is TRBD1 (6 bases). V lost 7 bases, J lost 0 bases, and 12 bases lay in between. The CDR3 is 14 amino acids. Per germline, CDR1 SGHRS and CDR2 YFSETQ. CDR3 bases: TGCGCCAGCCTCCCAGGGGTCAGCACAGATACGCAGTATTTT. This codes for CASLPGVSTDTQYF. The full variable domain, with the rest looked up from reference TRBV5-1 and TRBJ2-3, is KAGVTQTPRYLIKTRGQQVTLSCSPISGHRSVSWYQQTPGQGLQFLFEYFSETQRNKGNFPGRFSGRQFSNSRSEMNVSTLELGDSALYLCASLPGVSTDTQYFGPGTRLTVL.